This record looks at one T cell receptor beta chain sequence and its context. Its antigen remains unknown. These data come from a study of blood T cells in healthy people across ages. A J-beta primer mix and a sample-barcoded 5' primer were used in a second PCR of about 7 to 12 cycles. TCRdb reanalysed the 5' RACE reads using MiXCR and keeps one entry per CDR3 protein. The sample lists some 930,000 distinct CDR3 sequences, approximately 32% seen once, with about 9.4% in the top ten. The length of the CDR3 is 12 residues. V lost 8 bases and J lost 4, with 10 bases in between. Whole-study findings and limits: Naive T cell percentage showed a strong correlation with TCR beta diversity. Estimates of diversity drawn from one million T cells were considered underestimates. The fall in TCR beta diversity per million T cells was roughly linear with age.

These data were likewise used in another study, on T cells of mothers and their children.

The chain carries TRBV12-3 or TRBV12-4 and TRBJ2-3; no clear D gene. Sequencing was done on a sample of blood. The receptor's source is a woman aged 35 to 49 in good health. In DNA form, the CDR3 reads TGTGCCAGCTCGACCGATCCAGATACGCAGTATTTT. It translates to CASSTDPDTQYF.